This passage covers 22 T cell receptor beta chains from one sample sequenced in a study of blood T cell repertoires in COVID-19. TCRdb's copy holds only in-frame clones and misses some; the assay was immunoSEQ multiplex PCR. This sample has approximately 200,000 clones; 84% occur once, and the top ten carry about 5.1%. What was sequenced was peripheral blood. The receptors shown here come from a woman aged 55 to 70 who had recovered from COVID-19.

V gene TRBV30 combines with J gene TRBJ1-4, with D unclear. CDR3 length: 13 amino acids. Trimming shortened V by 0 bases and J by 10 bases, and 12 bases separated the two germline ends. Germline CDR1 is GTSNPN and CDR2 is SVGIG (reference sequence). In DNA, the CDR3 is TGTGCCTGGAGTGTACAAGGAAGCGGAAAACTGTTTTTT. As protein: CAWSVQGSGKLFF. The variable domain in full, with the rest retrieved from reference TRBV30 and TRBJ1-4, is SQTIHQWPATLVQPVGSPLSLECTVEGTSNPNLYWYRQAAGRGLQLLFYSVGIGQISSEVPQNLSASRPQDRQFILSSKKLLLSDSGFYLCAWSVQGSGKLFFGSGTQLSVL.

This clone was counted once. CDR3 bases: TGTGCCACCGGCCCCCCCGGGACAAGAGGAAACACCATATATTTT. Translation: CATGPPGTRGNTIYF. This chain joins TRBV19 and TRBJ1-3, with a weak D call TRBD1 (6 bases). CDR1 LNHDA and CDR2 SQIVND come from the germline V gene (reference sequence). The V gene lost 10 bases and the J gene lost 4 bases, with 20 bases spanning the gap. The CDR3 length is 15 residues.

The rearrangement joins TRBV3-1 (or the pseudogene TRBV3-2) to TRBJ2-2; D is ambiguous. Germline V gene sequence: CDR1 LGHDT, CDR2 YNNKEL (reference sequence). The V gene lost 1 base and the J gene lost 6 bases, with 12 bases spanning the gap. This CDR3 contains 15 residues. DNA of the CDR3: TGTGCCAGCAGCCAAGTGCCTCCCGGAGCCGGGGAGCTGTTTTTT. As protein: CASSQVPPGAGELFF.

The table lists this clone with a count of one. The missing conserved phenylalanine or tryptophan at the end of this CDR3 makes a read error likely. No DNA is shown, since the ends of the CDR3 on it are uncertain; the CDR3 is the one TCRdb lists. The rearrangement links TRBV7-3 to TRBJ1-4. Germline CDR1 reads SGHTA; CDR2 reads FQGTGA. The CDR3 extends over 9 residues, inclusive of both ends. CDR3 sequence: CASSLIIID.

A remark on this clone: At one end the junction does not follow the germline gene, possibly because of a read error. J is TRBJ2-5 and V is TRBV7-7; 9 bases align to TRBD2. The CDR3 covers 15 residues. The V gene's germline CDR1 is SSHAT and CDR2 FNYEAQ (reference sequence). This chain's CDR3 is CASSSLAGGTETQYF. CDR3 nucleotide sequence: TGTGCTAGCAGCTCCCTCGCGGGGGGGACAGAGACCCAGTACTTC.

This chain joins TRBV20-1 and TRBJ1-1, with D unclear. Germline CDR1 and CDR2: DFQATT and SNEGSKA (reference sequence). This CDR3 contains 10 residues. The V gene lost 5 bases and the J gene lost 1 base, with 2 bases spanning the gap. The CDR3 here is CSARNTEAFF. The CDR3 coding sequence is TGCAGTGCTCGGAACACTGAAGCTTTCTTT.

This clone showed up just a few times. Other DNA sequences in the sample encode the same CDR3. The chain uses TRBV2 and TRBJ2-5, with TRBD1 matching over 9 bases. Germline-derived CDR1 and CDR2 are SNHLY and FYNNEI. J lost 5 bases, V lost 6 bases, and 4 bases had no gene match. This CDR3 is built from 13 residues. CDR3 loop: CASRATGGETQYF. CDR3 sequence (DNA): TGTGCCAGCAGAGCAACAGGGGGCGAGACCCAGTACTTC. Using reference TRBV2 and TRBJ2-5 for the parts outside the CDR3, the full variable domain is EPEVTQTPSHQVTQMGQEVILRCVPISNHLYFYWYRQILGQKVEFLVSFYNNEISEKSEIFDDQFSVERPDGSNFTLKIRSTKLEDSAMYFCASRATGGETQYFGPGTRLLVL.

The chain combines TRBV6-2 or TRBV6-3 with TRBJ1-2; possible D gene TRBD1, 5 bases. This CDR3 has 14 amino acids. Between the trimmed V and J ends, which lost 4 bases and 2 bases, there was a span of 11 bases. CDR1 and CDR2 from the germline V gene are MNHEY and SVGEGT. The CDR3 loop reads CASSLIQENYGYTF. CDR3 sequence (DNA): TGTGCCAGCAGTTTAATACAGGAGAACTATGGCTACACCTTC.

V usage is TRBV7-8 and J usage is TRBJ2-5; 10 bases agree with TRBD1. J lost 2 bases, V lost 5 bases, and 5 bases had no gene match. Germline CDR1 SGHVS, CDR2 FQNEAQ. This CDR3 is 15 amino acids long. The CDR3 DNA follows: TGTGCCAGCAGCGTAGGACAGGGGGAGCAAGAGACCCAGTACTTC. Translation: CASSVGQGEQETQYF.

The rearrangement joins TRBV29-1 to TRBJ1-1; TRBD1 might be the D (6 bases). Germline V gene lookup returns CDR1 SQVTM and CDR2 ANQGSEA. This CDR3 is built from 12 residues. Trimming took off 3 bases at V and 9 bases at J, with 14 bases between the two ends. The CDR3 DNA reads as TGCAGCGTTGATGGTAGGACAGCCCAAGCTTTCTTT. This codes for CSVDGRTAQAFF.

J is TRBJ2-1 and V is TRBV7-3, with 9 bases that match TRBD1. This CDR3 region has 15 residues. The germline V gene encodes CDR1 SGHTA and CDR2 FQGTGA. The J segment lost 6 bases and the V segment lost 3 bases, leaving 6 bases of the junction unmatched. The CDR3 nucleotides read TGTGCCAGCAGCTTCGACAGGGGGACTTTCAATGAGCAGTTCTTC. Translating it yields CASSFDRGTFNEQFF.

This sequence joins TRBV3-1 (or the pseudogene TRBV3-2) and TRBJ2-1; 7 bases align to TRBD2. After removal of 3 bases from V and 0 bases from J, the junction contained 20 bases not matched to a gene. This CDR3 spans 21 amino acids. Germline CDR1 reads LGHDT; CDR2 reads YNNKEL (reference sequence). DNA of the CDR3: TGTGCCAGCAGCCAGACATCGCGGGGAGAAGCGGGGCAGAGCTCCTACAATGAGCAGTTCTTC. This encodes CASSQTSRGEAGQSSYNEQFF.

The V gene is TRBV6-2 or TRBV6-3, the J gene TRBJ1-2; tentative D call: TRBD1 (6 bases). Germline values: CDR1 MNHEY, CDR2 SVGEGT. The CDR3 has 17 residues. The germline V and J ends were trimmed by 0 bases and 2 bases, with 16 bases remaining between them. In DNA, the CDR3 is TGTGCCAGCAGTTACTCGGTATTCCAGGGGCGAAACTATGGCTACACCTTC. Translated: CASSYSVFQGRNYGYTF.

V and J are TRBV15 and TRBJ1-1, with D possibly matching TRBD1 (5 bases). The CDR3 loop spans 14 amino acids. Germline V CDR1 and CDR2: LNHNV, YYDKDF (reference sequence). The ends were cut back, 4 bases at V and 1 base at J, with 10 bases in the middle. The CDR3 DNA follows: TGTGCCACCAGCACGGGCAGGGAGAACACTGAAGCTTTCTTT. Protein: CATSTGRENTEAFF.

This chain links TRBV5-4 with TRBJ2-5; the D is unclear. Per the germline V gene, CDR1 is SGHNT and CDR2 is YYREEE (reference sequence). The CDR3 runs 13 residues. V was clipped by 10 bases and J by 3 bases, with 16 bases between them. CDR3 amino acids: CACRLRVEETQYF. CDR3 sequence (DNA): TGTGCCTGCCGGCTACGGGTAGAAGAGACCCAGTACTTC. The full variable domain, rest sourced from reference TRBV5-4 and TRBJ2-5, is ETGVTQSPTHLIKTRGQQVTLRCSSQSGHNTVSWYQQALGQGPQFIFQYYREEENGRGNFPPRFSGLQFPNYSSELNVNALELDDSALYLCACRLRVEETQYFGPGTRLLVL.

The chain has TRBV6-2 or TRBV6-3 and TRBJ2-2; TRBD2 matches 7 bases. CDR1 MNHEY and CDR2 SVGEGT come from the germline V gene. Trimming cost V 0 bases and J 6 bases; bases outside gene matches: 10. CDR3 length equals 17 residues. The CDR3 region has the DNA TGTGCCAGCAGTTACTCTCTTACGGGGAGGGCCGCCGGGGAGCTGTTTTTT. Its protein product is CASSYSLTGRAAGELFF.

This chain connects TRBV9 to TRBJ2-3; TRBD2 agrees at 13 bases. With 0 bases clipped from V and 1 base from J, the junction kept 2 bases outside the gene matches. This CDR3 is 17 amino acids long. Germline V gene sequence: CDR1 SGDLS, CDR2 YYNGEE. The CDR3 DNA sequence: TGTGCCAGCAGCGTAGGACTAGCGGGGGGTCGCACAGATACGCAGTATTTT. It encodes CASSVGLAGGRTDTQYF.

The rearrangement joins TRBV6-6 to TRBJ2-2, with D perhaps TRBD2 (6 bases). CDR1 is MNHNY, CDR2 SVGAGI, per germline (reference sequence). The CDR3 runs to 15 residues. Trimming removed 2 bases at V and 5 bases at J, with 12 bases between. The CDR3 nucleotides read TGTGCCAGCAGTTACGGGGACTTCGAAACCGGGGAGCTGTTTTTT. Its protein product is CASSYGDFETGELFF.

About this clone: One end of the junction is discordant with germline, which a read error may explain. V and J are TRBV7-7 and TRBJ2-1, with 13 bases fitting TRBD2. CDR3 length equals 15 residues. Germline CDR1 SSHAT, CDR2 FNYEAQ (reference sequence). CDR3 sequence: CASSATSGGANEQFF. The DNA for the CDR3 is TGTGCTAGCAGCGCTACTAGCGGGGGGGCCAATGAGCAGTTCTTC.

The rearrangement uses TRBV3-1 (or the pseudogene TRBV3-2) and TRBJ1-1; D is possibly TRBD1 (6 bases). V was clipped by 3 bases and J by 8 bases, with 16 bases between them. The germline gives CDR1 LGHDT, CDR2 YNNKEL (reference sequence). CDR3 length: 14 amino acids. This CDR3 is CASSHQTGSPEAFF. CDR3 DNA: TGTGCCAGCAGCCACCAGACAGGCAGTCCGGAAGCTTTCTTT.

The chain combines TRBV19 with TRBJ2-7; 7 positions agree with TRBD2. The germline CDR1 and CDR2 sequences are LNHDA and SQIVND (reference sequence). Trimming cost V 4 bases and J 0 bases; bases outside gene matches: 3. The CDR3 length is 14 residues. The CDR3 DNA reads as TGTGCCAGTAGTACAGGGAGGGTCTCCTACGAGCAGTACTTC. Residues: CASSTGRVSYEQYF.

This clone was seen only once. In the same sample, other DNA sequences code for this CDR3. The chain carries TRBV6-5 and TRBJ2-3; D uncertain. CDR3 length equals 12 residues. V was shortened by 0 bases and J by 5 bases, with 3 bases between the two germline ends. The germline V gene encodes CDR1 MNHEY and CDR2 SVGAGI. CDR3 sequence reads: CASSYSRDTQYF. In DNA, the CDR3 is TGTGCCAGCAGTTACTCGAGAGATACGCAGTATTTT.